This TCR beta chain was found in a study of shared clonotypes between healthy human individuals. Study-wide context: Aged between 18 and 49, the donors were a couple of women and three men. Donors had three CD4 naive, three CD4 memory, two CD8 naive and one CD8 memory plate apiece.

Terminally differentiated effector memory CD45RA+ cells were excluded from the naive CD8 cells, which were CD45RO-negative and positively selected for CCR7. V was trimmed by 0 bases and J by 2 bases, leaving 10 bases between them. Germline values: CDR1 SGHAT, CDR2 FQNNGV. CDR3 length equals 15 residues. Sequencing was at deep level. For sorted subsets, 150 to 200 ng DNA per replicate equaled tens of thousands of T cell genomes. Measured with immunoSEQ multiplex PCR; TCRdb has only the in-frame clones, and not every one. The sample holds about 2.1 million clones, roughly 91% seen once. The chain joins TRBV11-2 to TRBJ1-2; D gene ambiguous. Sequenced input: naive CD8+ T cells from PBMCs. This TCR was sampled from a young man in good health. Some clones in this sample may be carry-over from other donors' samples. The CDR3 region is CASSLDPGWNYGYTF. CDR3 DNA: TGTGCCAGCAGCTTAGATCCAGGATGGAACTATGGCTACACCTTC. The variable domain in full, with the rest retrieved from reference TRBV11-2 and TRBJ1-2, is EAGVAQSPRYKIIEKRQSVAFWCNPISGHATLYWYQQILGQGPKLLIQFQNNGVVDDSQLPKDRFSAERLKGVDSTLKIQPAKLEDSAVYLCASSLDPGWNYGYTFGSGTRLTVV.